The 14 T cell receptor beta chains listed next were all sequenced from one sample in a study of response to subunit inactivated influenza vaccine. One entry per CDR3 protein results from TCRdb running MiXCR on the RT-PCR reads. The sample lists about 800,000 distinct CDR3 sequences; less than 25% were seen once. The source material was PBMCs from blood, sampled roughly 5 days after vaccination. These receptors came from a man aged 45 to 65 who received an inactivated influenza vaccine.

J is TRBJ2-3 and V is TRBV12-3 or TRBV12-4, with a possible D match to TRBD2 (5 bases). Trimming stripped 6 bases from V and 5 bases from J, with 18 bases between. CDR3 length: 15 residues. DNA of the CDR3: TGTGCCAGCAGCCCCTTTGACGCGGCGGGAGATACGCAGTATTTT. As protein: CASSPFDAAGDTQYF.

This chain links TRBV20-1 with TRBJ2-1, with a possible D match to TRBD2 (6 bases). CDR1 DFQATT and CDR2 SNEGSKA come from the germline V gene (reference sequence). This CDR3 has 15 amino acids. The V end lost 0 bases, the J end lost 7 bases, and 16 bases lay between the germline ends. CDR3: CSAREGAGIFNEQFF. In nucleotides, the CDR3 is TGCAGTGCTAGAGAGGGAGCGGGCATTTTTAATGAGCAGTTCTTC.

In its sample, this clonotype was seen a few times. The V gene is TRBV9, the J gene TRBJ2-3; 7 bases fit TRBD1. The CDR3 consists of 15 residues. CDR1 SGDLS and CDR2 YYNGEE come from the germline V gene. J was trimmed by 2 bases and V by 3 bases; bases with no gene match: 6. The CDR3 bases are TGTGCCAGCAGCGAAACAGGGGTCAACACAGATACGCAGTATTTT. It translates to CASSETGVNTDTQYF.

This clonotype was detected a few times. The CDR3 is CASSSLSRGTDTQYF. The CDR3 DNA is TGTGCCAGCAGCTCCCTGTCTCGGGGGACAGATACGCAGTATTTT. The gene calls are TRBV11-2 and TRBJ2-3, with D perhaps TRBD2 (6 bases). Germline CDR1 reads SGHAT; CDR2 reads FQNNGV. With 4 bases removed from V and 3 bases from J, the gap between germline ends came to 14 bases. The CDR3 consists of 15 residues.

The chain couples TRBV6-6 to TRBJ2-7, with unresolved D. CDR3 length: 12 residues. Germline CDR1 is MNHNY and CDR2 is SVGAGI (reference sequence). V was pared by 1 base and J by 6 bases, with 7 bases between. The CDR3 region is CASSYYASEQYF. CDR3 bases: TGTGCCAGCAGTTACTATGCGTCCGAGCAGTACTTC.

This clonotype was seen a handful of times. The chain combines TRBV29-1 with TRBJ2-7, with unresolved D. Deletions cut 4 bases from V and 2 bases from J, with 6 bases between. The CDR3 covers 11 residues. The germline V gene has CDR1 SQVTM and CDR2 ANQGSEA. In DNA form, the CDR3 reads TGCAGCGTTGCCGGAACCTACGAGCAGTACTTC. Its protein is CSVAGTYEQYF.

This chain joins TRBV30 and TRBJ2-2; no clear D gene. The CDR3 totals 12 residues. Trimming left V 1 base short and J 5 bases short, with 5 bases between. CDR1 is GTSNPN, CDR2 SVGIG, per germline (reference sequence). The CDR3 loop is CAWSDMTGELFF. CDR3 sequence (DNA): TGTGCCTGGAGTGATATGACCGGGGAGCTGTTTTTT.

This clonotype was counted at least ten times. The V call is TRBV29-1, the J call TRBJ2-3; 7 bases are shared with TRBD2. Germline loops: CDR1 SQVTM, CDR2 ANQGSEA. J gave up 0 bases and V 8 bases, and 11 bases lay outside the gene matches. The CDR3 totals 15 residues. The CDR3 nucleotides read TGCAGCACGGCTAGCGGTTCAACTAGCACAGATACGCAGTATTTT. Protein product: CSTASGSTSTDTQYF.

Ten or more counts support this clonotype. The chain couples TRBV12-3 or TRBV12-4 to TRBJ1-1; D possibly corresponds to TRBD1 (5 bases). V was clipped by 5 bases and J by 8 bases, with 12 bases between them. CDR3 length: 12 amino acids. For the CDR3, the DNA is TGTGCCAGCAGTCAGACAGTAACAGAAGCTTTCTTT. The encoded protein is CASSQTVTEAFF.

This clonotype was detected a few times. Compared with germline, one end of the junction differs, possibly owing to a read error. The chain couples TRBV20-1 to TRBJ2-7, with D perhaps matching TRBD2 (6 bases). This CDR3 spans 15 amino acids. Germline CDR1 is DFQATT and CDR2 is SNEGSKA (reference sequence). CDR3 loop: CSASGGYRHPYEQYF. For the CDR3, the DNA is TGCAGCGCTAGTGGGGGGTACAGGCACCCCTACGAGCAGTACTTC.

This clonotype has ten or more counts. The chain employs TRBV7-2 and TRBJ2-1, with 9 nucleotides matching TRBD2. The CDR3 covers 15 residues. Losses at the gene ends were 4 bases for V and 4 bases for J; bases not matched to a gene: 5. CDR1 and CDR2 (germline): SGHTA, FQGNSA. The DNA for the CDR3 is TGTGCCAGCAGCTCCAGCGGGGGGCCTTACAATGAGCAGTTCTTC. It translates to CASSSSGGPYNEQFF. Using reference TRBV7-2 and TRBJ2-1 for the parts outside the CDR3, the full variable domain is GAGVSQSPSNKVTEKGKDVELRCDPISGHTALYWYRQSLGQGLEFLIYFQGNSAPDKSGLPSDRFSAERTGGSVSTLTIQRTQQEDSAVYLCASSSSGGPYNEQFFGPGTRLTVL.

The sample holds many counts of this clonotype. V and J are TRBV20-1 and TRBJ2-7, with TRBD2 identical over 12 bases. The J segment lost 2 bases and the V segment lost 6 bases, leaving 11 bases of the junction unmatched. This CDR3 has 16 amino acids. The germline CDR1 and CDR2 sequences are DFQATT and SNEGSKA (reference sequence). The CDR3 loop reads CSARPLAGGGPYEQYF. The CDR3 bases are TGCAGTGCCCGACCCCTAGCGGGAGGGGGGCCCTACGAGCAGTACTTC.

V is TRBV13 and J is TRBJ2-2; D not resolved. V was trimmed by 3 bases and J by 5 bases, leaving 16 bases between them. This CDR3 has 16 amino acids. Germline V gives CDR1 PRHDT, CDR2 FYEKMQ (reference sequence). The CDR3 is CASSFLHRTRTGELFF. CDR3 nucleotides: TGTGCCAGCAGCTTCTTGCACAGAACTCGGACCGGGGAGCTGTTTTTT.

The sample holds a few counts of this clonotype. The CDR3 coding sequence is TGTGCCAGCAGCGTAGATAGCGGGGACAATGAGCAGTTCTTC. Its protein product is CASSVDSGDNEQFF. The chain recombines TRBV9 with TRBJ2-1; 8 nucleotides line up with TRBD2. The CDR3 consists of 14 residues. V lost 0 bases, J lost 5 bases, and 1 base stayed unmatched. The germline gives CDR1 SGDLS, CDR2 YYNGEE.